This T cell receptor (beta chain) was sequenced during a study of blood T cell repertoires in COVID-19. Overall study: COVID-19 samples from acute and convalescent phases originated in the United States, Italy and Spain. From T cells, B-cell-depleted T cells, or PBMCs came the material, which was cDNA or gDNA.

Followed over time, Seattle patients had been enrolled while infection was active. Here immunoSEQ multiplex PCR was the method, and the copy in TCRdb shows in-frame clones only, minus some. The table includes more than 200,000 clones, about 87% detected once. The length of the CDR3 is 14 residues. V lost 9 bases to trimming and J lost 8 bases, with 23 bases between them. Germline CDR1 and CDR2: MDHEN and SYDVKM. The chain has TRBV28 and TRBJ2-7; perhaps TRBD1 as D (6 bases). The sequence was obtained from an older woman with COVID-19, enrolled during active disease. The sequencing sample was made of peripheral blood. The CDR3 DNA sequence: TGTGCCAGTATCCCAGGGACACCATTTACCAAGCAGTACTTC. Translation: CASIPGTPFTKQYF.